This T cell receptor (beta chain) came from a study of human T cells and chemical hapten exposure. Points from the study as a whole: Expanded TCR counts at PT1 were positively correlated with the patch test score. Expanded TCRs clustered into significantly more large CDR3 similarity groups than controls, the analysis revealed. Since the donors had alopecia, their immune response may not be the same as that of healthy people.

Of note for this clonotype: Its antigen is unknown.

TCRdb redid the calling of the RACE reads with MiXCR, one entry per CDR3 protein. The sample carries some 300,000 distinct CDR3 sequences, roughly 6% recorded once. CDR3 size: 15 residues. V dropped 7 bases and J dropped 9; count of bases not matched to a gene: 10. Time point noted: pre-sensitization, week 0. The treatment: therapeutic diphenylcyclopropenone sensitization with weekly scalp DPC. People who gave samples had alopecia, were 18 to 70 years old, and were suitable for DPC. Sequencing used whole blood, obtained in connection with sensitization to the hapten diphenylcyclopropenone (DPC). The sequence came from a woman aged 18-29 years with alopecia areata. Some clones in this sample may be carry-over from other donors' samples. This chain uses TRBV12-3 or TRBV12-4 with TRBJ2-1, with 12 positions matching TRBD2. The CDR3 bases are TGTGCCAGCATCCCTAGCGGGGGGGCCGAGGGTGAGCAGTTCTTC. The encoded protein is CASIPSGGAEGEQFF.